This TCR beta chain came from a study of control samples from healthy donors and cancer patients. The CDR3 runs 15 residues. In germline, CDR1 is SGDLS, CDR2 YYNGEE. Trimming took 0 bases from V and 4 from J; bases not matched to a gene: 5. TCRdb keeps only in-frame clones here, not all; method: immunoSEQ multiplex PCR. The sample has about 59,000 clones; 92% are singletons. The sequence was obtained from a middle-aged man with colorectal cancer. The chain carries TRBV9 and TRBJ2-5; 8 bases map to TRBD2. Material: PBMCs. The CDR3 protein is CASSVGRGGPETQYF. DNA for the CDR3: TGTGCCAGCAGCGTAGGTCGCGGGGGGCCAGAGACCCAGTACTTC. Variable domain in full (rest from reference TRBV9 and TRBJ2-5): DSGVTQTPKHLITATGQRVTLRCSPRSGDLSVYWYQQSLDQGLQFLIQYYNGEERAKGNILERFSAQQFPDLHSELNLSSLELGDSALYFCASSVGRGGPETQYFGPGTRLLVL.